A single sample gave rise to the 15 T cell receptor beta chains below, sequenced in a study of spatial heterogeneity in lung cancer. TCRdb used MiXCR to reprocess the 5' RACE reads, holding one entry per CDR3 protein. This table has tens of thousands of distinct CDR3 sequences, 4.6% appearing once. Stated time point: sample taken at primary tumor resection. Extraction of whole RNA from tumor, nontumor lung or frozen PBMC preceded unsorted sequencing. Sequences were derived from PBMCs, sampled at surgery. These receptors originate from a male donor with early-stage non-small cell lung cancer.

This clonotype was found a few times. This chain joins TRBV19 and TRBJ2-1; D possibly corresponds to TRBD1 (5 bases). Germline CDR1 and CDR2: LNHDA and SQIVND (reference sequence). The V end lost 3 bases, the J end lost 7 bases, and 13 bases lay between the germline ends. The CDR3 totals 14 residues. DNA of the CDR3: TGTGCCAGTAGTATTGGGCAGGGTGGGAATGAGCAGTTCTTC. This gives the protein CASSIGQGGNEQFF.

In its sample, this clonotype was seen many times. The chain carries TRBV28 and TRBJ2-1; 9 nucleotides line up with TRBD2. With V trimmed by 3 bases and J by 0 bases, 0 bases remained unmatched. Germline CDR1 and CDR2: MDHEN and SYDVKM. CDR3 size: 15 residues. CDR3 nucleotides: TGTGCCAGCAGTTTGACTAGCGGCTCCTACAATGAGCAGTTCTTC. Translation: CASSLTSGSYNEQFF.

This clonotype was found many times. The chain joins TRBV5-1 to TRBJ2-1; tentative D call: TRBD2 (6 bases). There are 15 residues in the CDR3. Germline values: CDR1 SGHRS, CDR2 YFSETQ. V was trimmed by 6 bases and J by 2 bases, leaving 15 bases between them. The CDR3 sequence is CASILLGGPYNEQFF. For the CDR3, the DNA is TGCGCCAGCATCCTATTGGGGGGTCCCTACAATGAGCAGTTCTTC.

This clonotype occurred many times. V gene TRBV29-1 combines with J gene TRBJ2-6; D remains ambiguous. The V gene's germline CDR1 is SQVTM and CDR2 ANQGSEA. CDR3 size: 11 residues. Trimming took off 4 bases at V and 2 bases at J, with 0 bases between the two ends. Written as DNA, the CDR3 is TGCAGCGTTGCTGGGGCCAACGTCCTGACTTTC. Translated, it gives CSVAGANVLTF.

V and J are TRBV27 and TRBJ1-5; a possible D gene is TRBD1 (6 bases). The length of the CDR3 is 12 residues. V was cut by 6 bases and J by 5 bases, with 8 bases left in between. Germline CDR1 and CDR2: MNHEY and SMNVEV (reference sequence). CDR3 bases: TGTGCCAGCAGGAGGGGGGATCAGCCCCAGCATTTT. As protein: CASRRGDQPQHF.

This clonotype was detected ten times or more. This chain uses TRBV7-9 with TRBJ1-2; D possibly corresponds to TRBD1 (5 bases). The CDR3 is 14 residues long. Trimming removed 0 bases from V and 6 bases from J, with 11 bases in between. CDR1 is SEHNR and CDR2 is FQNEAQ in the germline V gene (reference sequence). DNA for the CDR3: TGTGCCAGCAGCTTAGCGGGGCAGGTCGATGGCTACACCTTC. Translating gives CASSLAGQVDGYTF. The full variable domain, rest sourced from reference TRBV7-9 and TRBJ1-2, is DTGVSQNPRHKITKRGQNVTFRCDPISEHNRLYWYRQTLGQGPEFLTYFQNEAQLEKSRLLSDRFSAERPKGSFSTLEIQRTEQGDSAMYLCASSLAGQVDGYTFGSGTRLTVV.

This clonotype came up many times. The chain combines TRBV4-2 with TRBJ1-5; D uncertain. The CDR3 has 15 residues. The V gene's germline CDR1 is LGHNA and CDR2 YNFKEQ. Trimming left V 0 bases short and J 7 bases short, with 13 bases between. DNA for the CDR3: TGTGCCAGCAGCCAAGATTTCGGGGAACTACAGCCCCAGCATTTT. Amino acid sequence: CASSQDFGELQPQHF.

There are many counts of this clonotype. The chain has TRBV7-6 and TRBJ2-3; D not resolved. The germline V gene has CDR1 SGHVS and CDR2 FNYEAQ. This CDR3 is built from 15 residues. Trimming took off 0 bases at V and 2 bases at J, with 9 bases between the two ends. The CDR3 DNA reads TGTGCCAGCAGCTTAGCGAACAGCCTCACAGATACGCAGTATTTT. As protein: CASSLANSLTDTQYF.

This clonotype was detected ten times or more. V is TRBV2 and J is TRBJ2-6, with D possibly matching TRBD1 (6 bases). V was shortened by 6 bases and J by 0 bases, with 12 bases between the two germline ends. CDR1 is SNHLY and CDR2 is FYNNEI in the germline V gene. CDR3 length equals 16 residues. The CDR3 protein is CASSPDSSSGANVLTF. CDR3 nucleotides: TGTGCCAGCAGCCCGGACAGCTCCTCTGGGGCCAACGTCCTGACTTTC.

This clonotype is judged medium-sized. The chain recombines TRBV7-9 with TRBJ2-1; a weak D match, TRBD1 (5 bases). The germline V gene has CDR1 SEHNR and CDR2 FQNEAQ (reference sequence). CDR3 size: 14 residues. The ends were cut back, 11 bases at V and 9 bases at J, with 23 bases in the middle. The CDR3 DNA follows: TGTGCCGCTGATAGAACGGTGTCCCAGGGTGAGCAGTTCTTC. Amino acid sequence: CAADRTVSQGEQFF.

This clonotype was seen ten or more times. The V and J genes are TRBV6-5 and TRBJ2-5, with TRBD2 matching 9 bases. V dropped 3 bases and J dropped 3; count of bases not matched to a gene: 5. CDR1 is MNHEY, CDR2 SVGAGI, per germline. The CDR3 totals 15 residues. CDR3 DNA sequence: TGTGCCAGCAGTTATCATGCTAGCGGGGAAGAGACCCAGTACTTC. Amino acid sequence: CASSYHASGEETQYF.

This clonotype was picked up many times. The chain employs TRBV7-9 and TRBJ2-7; unclear D gene. CDR3 size: 15 residues. The germline CDR1 and CDR2 sequences are SEHNR and FQNEAQ (reference sequence). V shed 4 bases and J shed 0 bases, with 13 bases lying between them. The CDR3 sequence: CASSSYPKDSYEQYF. Here the CDR3 DNA reads TGTGCCAGCAGCTCCTATCCGAAGGACTCCTACGAGCAGTACTTC.

In its sample, this clonotype ranks as medium-sized. The chain carries TRBV29-1 and TRBJ1-2; D ambiguous. The V end was cut by 7 bases, the J end by 6 bases, with 3 bases between. Germline lookup yields CDR1 SQVTM and CDR2 ANQGSEA. The CDR3 totals 8 residues. The DNA of the CDR3 is TGCAGCGCGGATGGCTACACCTTC. Translated, it gives CSADGYTF.

This clonotype was detected many times. The J gene is TRBJ2-4, the V gene TRBV9; TRBD1 might be the D (7 bases). The CDR3 sequence is 15 residues long. Trimming shortened V by 0 bases and J by 8 bases, and 15 bases separated the two germline ends. Germline CDR1 reads SGDLS; CDR2 reads YYNGEE. CDR3 coding DNA: TGTGCCAGCAGCGTAGATTTATCAGGGGGGTACATTCAGTACTTC. Translation: CASSVDLSGGYIQYF. The complete variable domain, with remaining parts taken from reference TRBV9 and TRBJ2-4, reads DSGVTQTPKHLITATGQRVTLRCSPRSGDLSVYWYQQSLDQGLQFLIQYYNGEERAKGNILERFSAQQFPDLHSELNLSSLELGDSALYFCASSVDLSGGYIQYFGAGTRLSVL.

This clonotype was counted many times. This chain links TRBV7-2 with TRBJ2-1; possibly TRBD1 for D (5 bases). Germline V gene lookup returns CDR1 SGHTA and CDR2 FQGNSA. CDR3 length equals 14 residues. The ends were cut back, 2 bases at V and 0 bases at J, with 5 bases in the middle. The CDR3 protein is CASSLRGSYNEQFF. For the CDR3, the DNA is TGTGCCAGCAGCTTAAGGGGCTCCTACAATGAGCAGTTCTTC.